This T cell receptor (beta chain) was captured by sequencing in a study of human T cells and chemical hapten exposure. Study findings and constraints: The number of TCRs over 1 in 1000 frequency stayed unchanged after DPC. All donors were alopecia patients, so their immunity may differ from that of healthy people.

This clonotype has a count of ten or more. Its antigen is not known. Time point of the sample: patch test 1, 2 weeks after DPC sensitization. Treatment noted: therapeutic diphenylcyclopropenone sensitization with weekly scalp DPC. In the authors' methods: 96,000 or so TCRs per sample was the median, with a range of roughly 23,224 to 690,600. In TCRdb, the RACE reads were re-called with MiXCR into one record per CDR3 protein. The authors' filters were not applied to this entry. This sample has about 82,000 distinct CDR3 sequences, with around 10% found just once. The sample was whole blood, taken in connection with sensitization to the hapten diphenylcyclopropenone (DPC). The sequence derives from a woman in her 50s with alopecia areata. Some clones in this sample may be carry-over from other donors' samples.

The DNA of the CDR3 is TGTGCCAGCAGCTATGGCCTGGCTCTCCAGTTCTTC. This translates into CASSYGLALQFF. The V and J genes are TRBV6-2 or TRBV6-3 and TRBJ2-1, with unresolved D. The germline V gene encodes CDR1 MNHEY and CDR2 SVGEGT. The CDR3 has 12 residues. V lost 6 bases, J lost 13 bases, and 16 bases lay in between.